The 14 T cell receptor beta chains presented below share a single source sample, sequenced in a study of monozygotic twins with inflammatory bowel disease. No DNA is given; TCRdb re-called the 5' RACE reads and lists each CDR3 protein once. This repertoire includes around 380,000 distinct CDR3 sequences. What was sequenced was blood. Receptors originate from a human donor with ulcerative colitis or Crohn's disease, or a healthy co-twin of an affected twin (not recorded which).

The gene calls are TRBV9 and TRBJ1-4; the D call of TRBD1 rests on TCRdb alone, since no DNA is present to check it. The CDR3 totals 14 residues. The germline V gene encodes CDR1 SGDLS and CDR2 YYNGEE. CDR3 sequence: CASRGRGPSEKLFF.

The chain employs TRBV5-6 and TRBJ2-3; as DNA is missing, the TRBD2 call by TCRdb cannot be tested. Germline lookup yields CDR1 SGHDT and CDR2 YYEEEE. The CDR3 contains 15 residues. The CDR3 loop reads CASSLTSGVTDTQYF.

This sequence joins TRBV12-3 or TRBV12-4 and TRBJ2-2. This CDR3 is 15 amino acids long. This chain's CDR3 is CASSLFRPDAGELFF.

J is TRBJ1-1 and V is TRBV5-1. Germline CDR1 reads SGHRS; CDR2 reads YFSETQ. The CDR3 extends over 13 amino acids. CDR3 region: CASSLAFGTEAFF.

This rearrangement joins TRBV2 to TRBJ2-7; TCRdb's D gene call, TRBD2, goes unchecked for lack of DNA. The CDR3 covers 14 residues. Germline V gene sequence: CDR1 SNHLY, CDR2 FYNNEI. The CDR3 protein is CASRDGTRGGEQYF.

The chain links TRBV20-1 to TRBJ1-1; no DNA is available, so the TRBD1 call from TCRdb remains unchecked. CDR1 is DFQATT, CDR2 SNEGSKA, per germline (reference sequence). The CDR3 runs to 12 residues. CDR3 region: CSALQGIPEAFF.

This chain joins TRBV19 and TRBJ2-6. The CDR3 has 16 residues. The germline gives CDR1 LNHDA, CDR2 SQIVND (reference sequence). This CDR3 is CASSIGQGAGANVLTF. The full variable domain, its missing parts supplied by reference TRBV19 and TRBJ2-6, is DGGITQSPKYLFRKEGQNVTLSCEQNLNHDAMYWYRQDPGQGLRLIYYSQIVNDFQKGDIAEGYSVSREKKESFPLTVTSAQKNPTAFYLCASSIGQGAGANVLTFGAGSRLTVL.

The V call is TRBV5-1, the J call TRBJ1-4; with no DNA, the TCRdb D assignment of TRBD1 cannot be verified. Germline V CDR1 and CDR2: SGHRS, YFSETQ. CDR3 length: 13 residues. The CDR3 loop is CASRTGENEKLFF.

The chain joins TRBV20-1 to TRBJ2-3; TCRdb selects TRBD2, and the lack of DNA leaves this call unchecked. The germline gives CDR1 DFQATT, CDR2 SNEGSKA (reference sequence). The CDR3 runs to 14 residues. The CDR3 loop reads CSVLAGGSTDTQYF.

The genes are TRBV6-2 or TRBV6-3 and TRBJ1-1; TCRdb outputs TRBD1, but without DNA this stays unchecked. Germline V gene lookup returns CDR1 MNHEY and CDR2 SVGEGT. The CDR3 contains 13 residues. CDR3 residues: CASSSTGDFSAFF.

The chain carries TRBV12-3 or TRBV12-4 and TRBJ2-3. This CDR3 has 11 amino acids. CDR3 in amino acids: CASTRGGTQYF.

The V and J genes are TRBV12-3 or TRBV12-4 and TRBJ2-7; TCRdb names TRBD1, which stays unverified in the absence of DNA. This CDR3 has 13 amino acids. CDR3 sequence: CASSIRQEGEQYF.

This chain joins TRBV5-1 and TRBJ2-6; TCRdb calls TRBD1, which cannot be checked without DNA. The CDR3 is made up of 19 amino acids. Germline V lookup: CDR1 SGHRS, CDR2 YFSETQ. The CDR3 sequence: CASSLAGQESISGANVLTF. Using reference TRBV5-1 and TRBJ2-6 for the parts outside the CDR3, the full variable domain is KAGVTQTPRYLIKTRGQQVTLSCSPISGHRSVSWYQQTPGQGLQFLFEYFSETQRNKGNFPGRFSGRQFSNSRSEMNVSTLELGDSALYLCASSLAGQESISGANVLTFGAGSRLTVL.

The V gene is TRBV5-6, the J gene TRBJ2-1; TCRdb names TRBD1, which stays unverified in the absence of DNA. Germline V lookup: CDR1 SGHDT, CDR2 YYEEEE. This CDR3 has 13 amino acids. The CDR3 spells CASSPTGGNEQFF.